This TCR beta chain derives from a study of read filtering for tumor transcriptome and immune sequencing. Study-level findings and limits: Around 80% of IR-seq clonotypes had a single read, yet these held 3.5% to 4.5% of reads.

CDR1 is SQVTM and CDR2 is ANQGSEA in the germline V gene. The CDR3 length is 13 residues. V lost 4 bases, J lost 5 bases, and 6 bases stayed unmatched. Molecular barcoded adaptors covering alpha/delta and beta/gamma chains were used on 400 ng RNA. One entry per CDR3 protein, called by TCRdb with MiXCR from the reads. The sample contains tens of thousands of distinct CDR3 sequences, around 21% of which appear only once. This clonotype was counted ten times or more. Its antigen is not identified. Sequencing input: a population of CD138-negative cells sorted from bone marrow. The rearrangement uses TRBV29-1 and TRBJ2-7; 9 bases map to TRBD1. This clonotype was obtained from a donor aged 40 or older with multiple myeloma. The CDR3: CSVAPDRGNEQYF. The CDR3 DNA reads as TGCAGCGTTGCCCCGGACAGGGGTAACGAGCAGTACTTC.